Below, 16 T cell receptor beta chains from the same sample are listed, as sequenced in a study of early T cells in non-severe SARS-CoV-2 infection (dated by TCRdb to about 2021). Library construction relied on 5' RACE. Sequencing was carried out with a NextSeq 500. TCRdb trimmed public reads at Q25 via fastp, called clones via MiXCR and kept in-frame beta chains. Every entry covers one CDR3 protein and lists the most common genes and DNA from its rows. The sample table shows about 36,000 distinct CDR3 sequences, and roughly 5.4% are seen once. Approximately 30% of the sample belongs to the ten largest clones. Sequencing used whole blood. Receptors were obtained from an adult who was a healthcare worker with PCR-confirmed SARS-CoV-2 infection or an uninfected control (not recorded which).

The sample holds a few counts of this clonotype. The chain has TRBV7-9 and TRBJ2-7, with 7 nucleotides matching TRBD1. The CDR3 length is 12 residues. Germline assignment: CDR1 SEHNR and CDR2 FQNEAQ (reference sequence). The CDR3 bases are TGTGCGTCCGGGACAGCGTCCTACGAGCAGTACTTC. It codes for CASGTASYEQYF.

In its sample, this clonotype was seen a few times. The V gene is TRBV7-8, the J gene TRBJ2-3; unclear D gene. Germline CDR1 SGHVS, CDR2 FQNEAQ. The ends were cut back, 5 bases at V and 5 bases at J, with 17 bases in the middle. The CDR3 covers 15 residues. This chain's CDR3 is CASSVSSSAGDTQYF. CDR3 sequence (DNA): TGTGCCAGCAGCGTTAGTTCCTCTGCAGGAGATACGCAGTATTTT.

The rearrangement joins TRBV6-1 to TRBJ2-7; 10 bases map to TRBD1. Germline V gene sequence: CDR1 MNHNS, CDR2 SASEGT. J lost 2 bases, V lost 5 bases, and 3 bases had no gene match. The CDR3 runs 14 residues. As DNA, the CDR3 is TGTGCCAGCAGTAAGGGACAGGGGACCTACGAGCAGTACTTC. Amino acid sequence: CASSKGQGTYEQYF.

This chain links TRBV10-3 with TRBJ2-3; D tentatively reads TRBD1 or TRBD2 (5 bases each). The length of the CDR3 is 11 residues. Germline values: CDR1 ENHRY, CDR2 SYGVKD. The germline V and J ends were trimmed by 7 bases and 14 bases, with 16 bases remaining between them. Here the CDR3 DNA reads TGTGCCATCACTGGGGACGGTGGTCTGTATTTT. It is translated as CAITGDGGLYF.

This clonotype occurred many times. The genes are TRBV12-3 or TRBV12-4 and TRBJ1-1; D ambiguous. V lost 3 bases, J lost 4 bases, and 9 bases lay in between. CDR3 length: 13 amino acids. The CDR3 DNA reads TGTGCCAGCAGTTTCTCCGTAGGCACTGAAGCTTTCTTT. As protein: CASSFSVGTEAFF.

This clonotype was recorded at least ten times. The chain recombines TRBV12-3 or TRBV12-4 with TRBJ2-7; 10 bases fit TRBD1. CDR3 length: 14 amino acids. V trimming: 6 bases; J trimming: 1 base; junction bases outside the gene matches: 3. DNA of the CDR3: TGTGCCAGCAGCTGGACAGGGGGATCCTACGAGCAGTACTTC. It encodes CASSWTGGSYEQYF.

This clonotype has a handful of counts. The rearrangement uses TRBV19 and TRBJ2-5, with 9 bases identical to TRBD2. Germline lookup yields CDR1 LNHDA and CDR2 SQIVND (reference sequence). The CDR3 runs 14 residues. CDR3 region: CASNSGGEQETQYF. In DNA form, the CDR3 reads TGTGCTTCAAATAGCGGGGGCGAACAAGAGACCCAGTACTTC.

This clonotype showed up just a few times. The V and J genes are TRBV18 and TRBJ2-1, with 13 bases lining up with TRBD2. The junction had 8 bases not matched to a gene; V was cut back by 3 bases and J by 9 bases. This CDR3 has 16 residues. Germline assignment: CDR1 KGHSH and CDR2 LQKENI. The chain's CDR3 is CASSPSGTSGIGEQFF. The CDR3 nucleotides are TGTGCCAGCTCACCCTCCGGGACTAGCGGGATTGGTGAGCAGTTCTTC.

This clonotype has more than one count but fewer than ten. The rearrangement joins TRBV9 to TRBJ1-6; weak D call: TRBD1 (6 bases). V gave up 0 bases and J gave up 11 bases, with 15 bases separating them. The CDR3 loop spans 15 amino acids. Germline assignment: CDR1 SGDLS and CDR2 YYNGEE. In DNA, the CDR3 is TGTGCCAGCAGCGTAGCTCCAGGGGTCAGGACACCCCTCCACTTT. Its protein product is CASSVAPGVRTPLHF.

This clonotype was detected a few times. This chain links TRBV27 with TRBJ2-3; TRBD1 is a possible D gene (6 bases). V dropped 6 bases and J dropped 5 bases, with 12 bases sitting between them. The CDR3 covers 13 residues. Germline V CDR1 and CDR2: MNHEY, SMNVEV (reference sequence). CDR3 residues: CASRGAGRDTQYF. CDR3 coding DNA: TGTGCCAGCAGGGGGGCGGGTCGAGATACGCAGTATTTT.

The chain uses TRBV20-1 and TRBJ2-3; TRBD1 or TRBD2 may be the D gene (6 bases each). Germline CDR1 and CDR2: DFQATT and SNEGSKA (reference sequence). Trimming took 5 bases from V and 0 from J, leaving 12 bases between them. The CDR3 consists of 14 residues. This chain's CDR3 is CSAYGGSSTDTQYF. The CDR3 DNA reads TGCAGTGCTTACGGGGGCTCTAGCACAGATACGCAGTATTTT.

This clonotype has a count of ten or more. V gene TRBV19 combines with J gene TRBJ2-7, with D tentatively TRBD1 (5 bases). Per the germline V gene, CDR1 is LNHDA and CDR2 is SQIVND (reference sequence). The V end was cut by 9 bases, the J end by 2 bases, with 17 bases between. CDR3 length equals 14 residues. The CDR3 here is CASRSPGNTYEQYF. As DNA, the CDR3 is TGTGCCAGCCGCTCTCCAGGGAATACCTACGAGCAGTACTTC.

This clonotype came up many times. The chain recombines TRBV20-1 with TRBJ1-1, with D possibly matching TRBD1 (6 bases). The CDR3 is 11 amino acids. V was pared by 6 bases and J by 6 bases, with 11 bases between. Germline V gene data show CDR1 as DFQATT and CDR2 as SNEGSKA (reference sequence). CDR3 region: CSANRVAEAFF. Here the CDR3 DNA reads TGCAGTGCCAACAGGGTGGCTGAAGCTTTCTTT.

This clonotype has a count of ten or more. The rearrangement uses TRBV6-6 and TRBJ1-5, with D unresolved. V lost 3 bases and J 3 bases, leaving 6 bases between the germline ends. CDR1 is MNHNY, CDR2 SVGAGI, per germline (reference sequence). This CDR3 has 13 amino acids. CDR3 coding DNA: TGTGCCAGCAGTTATTTGGACAATCAGCCCCAGCATTTT. It is translated as CASSYLDNQPQHF.

This clonotype was observed at least ten times. The chain combines TRBV7-2 with TRBJ1-1; D is unclear. Per the germline V gene, CDR1 is SGHTA and CDR2 is FQGNSA. Trimming pared 3 bases from V and 1 base from J, leaving 6 bases between. The CDR3 spans 13 residues. Here the CDR3 DNA reads TGTGCCAGCAGCTTCAATCGGAACACTGAAGCTTTCTTT. Its translation: CASSFNRNTEAFF.

This chain links TRBV24-1 with TRBJ2-3, with 9 nucleotides matching TRBD2. The V gene's germline CDR1 is KGHDR and CDR2 SFDVKD. Trimming took 5 bases from V and 4 from J; bases not matched to a gene: 9. CDR3 length: 16 residues. CDR3 residues: CATSVRGGARADTQYF. The DNA of the CDR3 is TGTGCCACCAGTGTCCGCGGGGGGGCCCGGGCAGATACGCAGTATTTT.